This TCR beta chain was obtained from a study of a mutant IDH1 vaccine in newly diagnosed glioma. Study background: The first vaccination came 4-6 weeks after radiotherapy alone, or with temozolomide cycles. Males made up approximately 60% and females about 40% of treated patients, whose mean age was 40.4 years.

Time point defined: week 5, during vaccination. Topical imiquimod accompanied each vaccine dose, which consisted of 300 ug of mutant IDH1 20-mer peptide. General study results and limits: Pseudoprogression seemed unlinked to shifts in top peripheral T cell clonotypes.

Concerning this clone itself: Antigen: not known.

Germline V gene sequence: CDR1 SEHNR, CDR2 FQNEAQ (reference sequence). This CDR3 is built from 13 residues. V lost 0 bases and J 3 bases, leaving 6 bases between the germline ends. The method was immunoSEQ multiplex PCR; TCRdb's version includes in-frame clones alone and lacks a portion of them. The table has roughly 30,000 clones, 70% to 85% seen once. The source of this sequence is a man younger than 45 with glioma. The chain carries TRBV7-9 and TRBJ2-7, with D unresolved. The specimen comprised PBMCs, sampled from a glioma patient whose treatment included an IDH1 peptide vaccine. CDR3 residues: CASSLANSYEQYF. Written as DNA, the CDR3 is TGTGCCAGCAGCTTAGCGAACAGCTACGAGCAGTACTTC.